This T cell receptor (beta chain) stems from a study of cytomegalovirus exposure and HLA in healthy donors. The CDR3 has 16 amino acids. Germline V gene data show CDR1 as SGHRS and CDR2 as YFSETQ. Trimming left V 0 bases short and J 2 bases short, with 13 bases between. The PCR used 60 Vbeta and 13 Jbeta primers. Data came from immunoSEQ multiplex PCR; TCRdb stores just in-frame clones and leaves some out. The sample consists of 110,000 to 150,000 clones, roughly 80% of them appearing once. This sequence was found in a woman in her 50s in good health and CMV-seronegative. What was sequenced was PBMCs. This chain connects TRBV5-1 to TRBJ2-3; tentatively, D is TRBD2 (6 bases). Here the CDR3 DNA reads TGCGCCAGCAGCTTGGAGGGACTCGGGTCCACAGATACGCAGTATTTT. It encodes CASSLEGLGSTDTQYF.